This T cell receptor beta chain stems from a study of shared clonotypes between healthy human individuals. Germline V gene sequence: CDR1 SGDLS, CDR2 YYNGEE. The CDR3 sequence is 16 residues long. The ends lost 0 bases at V and 4 bases at J; junction bases unmatched: 5. Every subset's genomic DNA went evenly onto several immunoSEQ plates. The data were produced by immunoSEQ multiplex PCR, yet TCRdb's version contains in-frame clones alone and is incomplete. The sample lists about 2.3 million clones; around 93% were seen once. The J gene is TRBJ1-3, the V gene TRBV9; 9 bases match TRBD1. Material for sequencing was naive CD4+ T cells from PBMCs. Subset reported: CD45RA+ positively selected. The clonotype was recovered from a man aged 18 to 30 in good health. Some clones in this sample may be carry-over from other donors' samples. DNA for the CDR3: TGTGCCAGCAGCGTAGGGGGACAGGGTTCCGGAAACACCATATATTTT. It translates to CASSVGGQGSGNTIYF.